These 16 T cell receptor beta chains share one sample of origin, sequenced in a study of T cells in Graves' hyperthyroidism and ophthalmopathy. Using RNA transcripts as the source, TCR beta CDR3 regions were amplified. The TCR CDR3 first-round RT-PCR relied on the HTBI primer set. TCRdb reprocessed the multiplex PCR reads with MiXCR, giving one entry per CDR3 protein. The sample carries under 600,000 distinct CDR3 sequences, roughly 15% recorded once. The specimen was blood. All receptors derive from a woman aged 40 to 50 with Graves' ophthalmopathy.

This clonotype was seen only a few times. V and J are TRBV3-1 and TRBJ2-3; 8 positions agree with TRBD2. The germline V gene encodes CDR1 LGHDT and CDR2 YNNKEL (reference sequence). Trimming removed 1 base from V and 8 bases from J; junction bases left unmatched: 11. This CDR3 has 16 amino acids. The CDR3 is CASSQASGPPMGTQYF. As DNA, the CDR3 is TGTGCCAGCAGCCAAGCTAGCGGGCCTCCGATGGGTACGCAGTATTTT.

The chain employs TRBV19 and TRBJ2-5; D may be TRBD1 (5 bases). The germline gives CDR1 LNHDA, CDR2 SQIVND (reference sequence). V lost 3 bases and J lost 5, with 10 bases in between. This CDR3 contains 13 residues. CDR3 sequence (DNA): TGTGCCAGTAGTATTGTGGCAGGGGAGACCCAGTACTTC. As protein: CASSIVAGETQYF.

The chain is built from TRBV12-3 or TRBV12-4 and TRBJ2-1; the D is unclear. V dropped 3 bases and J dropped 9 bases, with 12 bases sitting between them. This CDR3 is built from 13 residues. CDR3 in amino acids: CASSFPRSFEQFF. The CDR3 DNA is TGTGCCAGCAGTTTCCCTAGAAGTTTTGAGCAGTTCTTC.

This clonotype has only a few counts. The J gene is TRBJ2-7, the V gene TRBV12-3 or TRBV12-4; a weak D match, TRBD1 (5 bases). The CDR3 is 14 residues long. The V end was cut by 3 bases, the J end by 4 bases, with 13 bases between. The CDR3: CASSLSQVRYEQYF. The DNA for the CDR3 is TGTGCCAGCAGTTTGTCACAGGTTCGATACGAGCAGTACTTC.

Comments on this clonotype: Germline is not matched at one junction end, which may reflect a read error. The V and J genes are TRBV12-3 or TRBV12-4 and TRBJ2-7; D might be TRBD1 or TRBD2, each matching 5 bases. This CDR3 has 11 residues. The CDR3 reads CASSRGPEQHF. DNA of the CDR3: TGTGCCAGCAGTCGGGGACCCGAGCAGCACTTC.

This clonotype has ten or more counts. The CDR3 reads CASSPRDRWGEKLFF. CDR3 nucleotides: TGTGCCAGCAGTCCCCGGGACCGGTGGGGTGAAAAACTGTTTTTT. The V call is TRBV28, the J call TRBJ1-4; the D gene is possibly TRBD1 (5 bases). The length of the CDR3 is 15 residues. Germline V gene sequence: CDR1 MDHEN, CDR2 SYDVKM. The germline V and J ends were trimmed by 5 bases and 7 bases, with 17 bases remaining between them. The full variable domain, with the rest looked up from reference TRBV28 and TRBJ1-4, is DVKVTQSSRYLVKRTGEKVFLECVQDMDHENMFWYRQDPGLGLRLIYFSYDVKMKEKGDIPEGYSVSREKKERFSLILESASTNQTSMYLCASSPRDRWGEKLFFGSGTQLSVL.

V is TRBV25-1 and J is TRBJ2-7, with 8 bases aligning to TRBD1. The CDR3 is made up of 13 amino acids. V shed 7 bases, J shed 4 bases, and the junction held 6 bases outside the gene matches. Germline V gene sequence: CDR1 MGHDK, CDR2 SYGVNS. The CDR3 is CASTRQGQYEQYF. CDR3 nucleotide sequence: TGTGCCAGCACCCGACAGGGGCAGTACGAGCAGTACTTC.

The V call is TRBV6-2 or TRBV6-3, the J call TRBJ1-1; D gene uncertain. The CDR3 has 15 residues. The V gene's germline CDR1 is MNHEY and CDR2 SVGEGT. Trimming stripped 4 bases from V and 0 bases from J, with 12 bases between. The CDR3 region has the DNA TGTGCCAGCAGTTCCCTTGGAAAGATGAACACTGAAGCTTTCTTT. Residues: CASSSLGKMNTEAFF.

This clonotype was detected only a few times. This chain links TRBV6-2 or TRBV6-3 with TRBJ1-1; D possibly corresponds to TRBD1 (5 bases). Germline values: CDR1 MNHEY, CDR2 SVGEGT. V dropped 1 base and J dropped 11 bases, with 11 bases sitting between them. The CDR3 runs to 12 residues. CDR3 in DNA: TGTGCCAGCAGTTACTGCCAGGGTGAGGCTTTCTTT. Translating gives CASSYCQGEAFF.

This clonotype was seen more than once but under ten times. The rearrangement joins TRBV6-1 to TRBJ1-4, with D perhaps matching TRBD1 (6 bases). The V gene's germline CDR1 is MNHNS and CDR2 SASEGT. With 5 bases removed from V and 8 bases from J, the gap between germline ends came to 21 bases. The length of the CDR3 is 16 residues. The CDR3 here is CASSSGIQGRTEKLFF. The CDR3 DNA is TGTGCCAGCAGTTCTGGGATTCAGGGGCGAACGGAAAAACTGTTTTTT.

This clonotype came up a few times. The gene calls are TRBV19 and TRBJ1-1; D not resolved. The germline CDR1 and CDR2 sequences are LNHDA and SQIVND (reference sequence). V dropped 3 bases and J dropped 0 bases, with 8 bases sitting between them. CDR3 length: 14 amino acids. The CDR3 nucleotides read TGTGCCAGTAGTATGCCTCCGATGAACACTGAAGCTTTCTTT. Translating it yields CASSMPPMNTEAFF. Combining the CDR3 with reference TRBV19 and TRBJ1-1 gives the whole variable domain DGGITQSPKYLFRKEGQNVTLSCEQNLNHDAMYWYRQDPGQGLRLIYYSQIVNDFQKGDIAEGYSVSREKKESFPLTVTSAQKNPTAFYLCASSMPPMNTEAFFGQGTRLTVV.

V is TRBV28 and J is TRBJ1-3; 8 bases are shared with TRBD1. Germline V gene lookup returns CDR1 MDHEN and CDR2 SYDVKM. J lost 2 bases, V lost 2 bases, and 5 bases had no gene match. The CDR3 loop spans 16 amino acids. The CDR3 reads CASSLGQGDPGNTIYF. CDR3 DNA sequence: TGTGCCAGCAGTTTAGGACAGGGCGATCCTGGAAACACCATATATTTT.

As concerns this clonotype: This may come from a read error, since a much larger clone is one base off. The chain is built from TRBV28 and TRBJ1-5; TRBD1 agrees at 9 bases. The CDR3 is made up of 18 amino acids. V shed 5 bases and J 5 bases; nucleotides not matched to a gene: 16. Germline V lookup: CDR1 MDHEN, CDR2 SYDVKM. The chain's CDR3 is CASSNLNYRDRVDQPQHF. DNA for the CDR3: TGTGCCAGCAGTAATTTAAATTACCGGGACAGGGTCGATCAGCCCCAGCATTTT.

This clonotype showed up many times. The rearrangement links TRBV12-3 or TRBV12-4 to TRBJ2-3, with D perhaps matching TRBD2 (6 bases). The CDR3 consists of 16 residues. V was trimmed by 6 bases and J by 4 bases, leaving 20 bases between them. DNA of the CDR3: TGTGCCAGCAGCGGGTGGGGGACGGGAGTTCCAGATACGCAGTATTTT. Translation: CASSGWGTGVPDTQYF.

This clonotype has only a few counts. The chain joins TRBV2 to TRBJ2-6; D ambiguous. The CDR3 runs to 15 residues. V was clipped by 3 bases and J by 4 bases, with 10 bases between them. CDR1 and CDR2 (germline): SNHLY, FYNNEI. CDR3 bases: TGTGCCAGCAGTGATGTGGGCTCCGGGGCCAACGTCCTGACTTTC. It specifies CASSDVGSGANVLTF.

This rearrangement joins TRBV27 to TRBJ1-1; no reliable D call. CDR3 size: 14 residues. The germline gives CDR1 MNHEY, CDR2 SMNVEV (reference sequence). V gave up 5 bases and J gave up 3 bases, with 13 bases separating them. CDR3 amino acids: CASSKSKEYTEAFF. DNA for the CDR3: TGTGCCAGCAGTAAGAGTAAGGAGTACACTGAAGCTTTCTTT.